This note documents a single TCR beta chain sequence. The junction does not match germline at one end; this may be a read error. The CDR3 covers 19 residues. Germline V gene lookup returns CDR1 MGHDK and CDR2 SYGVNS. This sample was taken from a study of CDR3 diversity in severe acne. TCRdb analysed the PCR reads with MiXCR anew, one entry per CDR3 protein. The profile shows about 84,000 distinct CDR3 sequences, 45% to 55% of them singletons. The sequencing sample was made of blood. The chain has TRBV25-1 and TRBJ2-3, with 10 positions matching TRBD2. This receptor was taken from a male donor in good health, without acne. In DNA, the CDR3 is TGTGCCAGCAGTGAAAAAGTAGGGACTAGCGCGGATAGCCCAGAGACGCAGTCGTTT. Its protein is CASSEKVGTSADSPETQSF.